The rows below give T cell receptor beta chains drawn from one sample of a study of shared clonotypes between healthy human individuals. Sequencing used immunoSEQ multiplex PCR; TCRdb keeps in-frame clones, though not all of them. The repertoire holds roughly 2,300,000 clones, with 85% to 95% as singletons. Material for sequencing was naive CD4+ T cells from PBMCs. These receptors were collected from a man between 18 and 35 years old in good health. Some clones in this sample may be carry-over from other donors' samples. CDR3s include the opening cysteine and the closing phenylalanine or tryptophan. Each record gives: J gene, D gene, CDR3 length, clone size, V gene, CDR3 protein, CDR3 DNA. D genes are given only for firm matches. A row's size may be missing; if present it is once, few, many or a size class.

>TRBJ2-2|-|16|-|TRBV9
CASSVVPGTHTGELFF
TGTGCCAGCAGCGTAGTTCCAGGGACCCACACCGGGGAGCTGTTTTTT
>TRBJ2-1|-|15|-|TRBV4-1
CASSRGGYSYNEQFF
TGCGCCAGCAGCCGGGGCGGATACTCCTACAATGAGCAGTTCTTC
>TRBJ2-7|TRBD1|15|-|TRBV2
CASRGQSLPSYEQYF
TGTGCCAGCAGGGGACAGAGCCTCCCTTCCTACGAGCAGTACTTC
>TRBJ2-2|-|12|-|TRBV6-6
CASSYSGGGLFF
TGTGCCAGCAGTTACTCGGGGGGAGGGCTGTTTTTT
>TRBJ2-1|TRBD1|15|-|TRBV9
CASSAQGAFYNEQFF
TGTGCCAGCAGCGCACAGGGGGCCTTCTACAATGAGCAGTTCTTC
>TRBJ1-3|TRBD1|16|once|TRBV5-1
CASSTGPTGEGNTIYF
TGCGCCAGCAGCACTGGTCCGACAGGGGAGGGAAACACCATATATTTT
>TRBJ2-2|TRBD2|17|once|TRBV28
CASTPGLAGGGTGELFF
TGTGCCAGCACCCCTGGACTAGCGGGAGGTGGAACCGGGGAGCTGTTTTTT
>TRBJ1-2|TRBD1|16|-|TRBV28
CASSPKVTGEYYGYTF
TGTGCCAGCAGTCCGAAGGTGACAGGGGAGTACTATGGCTACACCTTC
>TRBJ2-2|TRBD1|15|-|TRBV10-3
CAIRAGTGDTGELFF
TGTGCCATCAGGGCCGGGACAGGGGACACCGGGGAGCTGTTTTTT
>TRBJ1-1|TRBD1|16|-|TRBV19
CASSTSAGQGNTEAFF
TGTGCCAGTAGTACCTCTGCGGGACAGGGAAACACTGAAGCTTTCTTT
>TRBJ1-5|TRBD1|15|once|TRBV28
CASSTGQGRNQPQHF
TGTGCCAGCAGTACTGGACAGGGAAGAAATCAGCCCCAGCATTTT
>TRBJ1-1|-|14|few|TRBV15
CATSRGLGNTEAFF
TGTGCCACCAGCAGAGGTCTGGGTAACACTGAAGCTTTCTTT
>TRBJ2-7|-|13|once|TRBV9
CASSGSRPNEQYF
TGTGCCAGCAGCGGCTCCCGTCCCAACGAGCAGTACTTC
>TRBJ1-5|-|13|-|TRBV10-3
CAISEVGNQPQHF
TGTGCCATCAGTGAGGTGGGGAATCAGCCCCAGCATTTT